These 18 T cell receptor beta chains originate from one sample sequenced in a study of tumor-infiltrating lymphocytes in primary liver carcinoma. The template, about 540 ng total RNA, yielded TCR beta cDNA made with a constant-region primer. Libraries covering TCR beta were generated through three nested multiplex PCR rounds (using a slightly modified ARM-PCR). TRBV1-TRBV30 forward primers paired with a C-beta reverse primer drove the first two PCR rounds, 10 cycles each. TCRdb re-derived calls from the multiplex PCR reads in MiXCR, one entry per CDR3 protein. Altogether roughly 45,000 distinct CDR3 sequences are present, less than 75% being singletons, with the ten largest covering approximately 31%. The source material, roughly 18-31 mg of unsorted bulk tissue, was used to co-extract RNA and DNA. Sequencing was carried out using liver tumor tissue from sampling region 5. The subset was: tumor region T5, tumor centre. The receptors derive from a man between 40 and 49 years old with primary liver carcinoma and hepatitis B virus infection.

V gene TRBV11-2 combines with J gene TRBJ2-5; TRBD2 is a possible D gene (6 bases). This CDR3 comprises 16 residues. CDR1 and CDR2 (germline): SGHAT, FQNNGV. Trimming stripped 6 bases from V and 8 bases from J, with 25 bases between. The CDR3 coding sequence is TGTGCCAGCAGATCCCGGGACTCGCCCCACCGAGGAACCCAGTACTTC. Its protein product is CASRSRDSPHRGTQYF. The variable domain in full, with the rest retrieved from reference TRBV11-2 and TRBJ2-5, is EAGVAQSPRYKIIEKRQSVAFWCNPISGHATLYWYQQILGQGPKLLIQFQNNGVVDDSQLPKDRFSAERLKGVDSTLKIQPAKLEDSAVYLCASRSRDSPHRGTQYFGPGTRLLVL.

On this clonotype itself: Given the absence of the conserved phenylalanine or tryptophan at the CDR3 end, a read error is likely. The chain is built from TRBV6-2 or TRBV6-3 and TRBJ2-7; the match to TRBD2 covers 9 bases. Germline V CDR1 and CDR2: MNHEY, SVGEGT. The V gene end was trimmed by 7 bases and the J gene end by 0 bases; junction bases not matched to a gene: 4. The CDR3 contains 14 residues. The CDR3 sequence is CASNLAGNSYEQYI. The CDR3, as DNA: TGTGCCAGCAACCTAGCGGGAAACTCCTACGAGCAGTACATT.

A remark on this clonotype: The CDR3 carries no conserved terminal phenylalanine or tryptophan, so it likely arises from a read error. The chain is built from TRBV29-1 and TRBJ2-1; 10 nucleotides align to TRBD2. This CDR3 has 14 residues. CDR1 is SQVTM and CDR2 is ANQGSEA in the germline V gene. Losses at the gene ends were 2 bases for V and 7 bases for J; bases not matched to a gene: 5. CDR3 protein: CSVERISGGNEQFL. In DNA, the CDR3 is TGCAGCGTTGAAAGAATTAGCGGGGGGAATGAGCAGTTCCTC.

This clonotype has more than one count but fewer than ten. A much bigger clone sits one base away, suggesting this may be a read error. The chain is built from TRBV7-8 and TRBJ2-1; TRBD2 might be the D (5 bases). Germline assignment: CDR1 SGHVS and CDR2 FQNEAQ. This CDR3 has 14 amino acids. V was trimmed by 0 bases and J by 6 bases, leaving 9 bases between them. The CDR3 loop is CASSLALGANEQFF. CDR3 nucleotide sequence: TGTGCCAGCAGCTTAGCGCTGGGAGCCAATGAGCAGTTCTTC.

This clonotype was counted a few times. The V and J genes are TRBV11-3 and TRBJ1-1; 7 bases map to TRBD1. CDR3 length: 13 residues. Germline V CDR1 and CDR2: SGHNT, YENEEA. The V and J ends lost 11 bases and 5 bases, in that order; junction bases with no gene match: 11. CDR3 nucleotides: TGTGCCGGTAACTTAGCAGGGGGGACTGAAGCTTTCTTT. It codes for CAGNLAGGTEAFF.

This clonotype was detected ten times or more. The rearrangement links TRBV29-1 to TRBJ2-1; 8 nucleotides agree with TRBD2. Germline V CDR1 and CDR2: SQVTM, ANQGSEA. With V trimmed by 2 bases and J by 9 bases, 6 bases remained unmatched. The CDR3 has 13 residues. The CDR3 DNA sequence: TGCAGCGTTGAACCGGGACTAGGTAGTGAGCAGTTCTTC. Amino acid sequence: CSVEPGLGSEQFF.

Points on this clonotype: At one end, the junction sequence differs from germline, possibly due to a read error. The gene calls are TRBV10-2 and TRBJ1-5; no clear D gene. The CDR3 is made up of 14 amino acids. From germline, CDR1 is WSHSY and CDR2 SAAADI. As DNA, the CDR3 is TGCGCCAGCAGTTTTGACTCGCGCAATCAGCCCCAGTATTTC. The encoded protein is CASSFDSRNQPQYF.

This clonotype appeared many times. J is TRBJ2-7 and V is TRBV5-4, with TRBD1 identical over 11 bases. The CDR3 consists of 15 residues. The junction had 4 bases not matched to a gene; V was cut back by 3 bases and J by 2 bases. In germline, CDR1 is SGHNT, CDR2 YYREEE (reference sequence). The CDR3: CASSWGQGVTYEQYF. The CDR3, as DNA: TGTGCCAGCAGCTGGGGACAGGGGGTAACCTACGAGCAGTACTTC.

On this clonotype: The junction shows a germline mismatch at one end, possibly a read error. J is TRBJ2-2 and V is TRBV11-2; 8 bases align to TRBD2. Germline CDR1 SGHAT, CDR2 FQNNGV. The CDR3 is made up of 14 amino acids. The CDR3 is CASGRGGNTGELCF. The CDR3 nucleotides are TGTGCCAGTGGACGCGGGGGGAACACCGGGGAGCTGTGTTTT. Drawing the rest from reference TRBV11-2 and TRBJ2-2, the complete variable domain is EAGVAQSPRYKIIEKRQSVAFWCNPISGHATLYWYQQILGQGPKLLIQFQNNGVVDDSQLPKDRFSAERLKGVDSTLKIQPAKLEDSAVYLCASGRGGNTGELCFGEGSRLTVL.

Comments on this clonotype: Relative to the germline gene, one junction end is altered; a read error may explain this. V usage is TRBV11-2 and J usage is TRBJ2-7; no reliable D call. The CDR3 consists of 13 residues. Germline CDR1 is SGHAT and CDR2 is FQNNGV. CDR3 amino acids: CASRLGIGNGQYF. The CDR3 nucleotides are TGTGCCAGCCGCTTAGGGATAGGGAACGGGCAGTACTTC.

On this clonotype itself: The germline gene is not matched at one end of the junction; a read error may be the cause. The chain combines TRBV11-2 with TRBJ1-6; perhaps TRBD1 as D (5 bases). CDR1 and CDR2 (germline): SGHAT, FQNNGV. The CDR3 totals 16 residues. The CDR3 protein is CASRLGASGEGSPLHF. The DNA of the CDR3 is TGTGCCAGCAGATTAGGGGCCTCTGGAGAAGGTTCACCCCTTCACTTT.

This chain links TRBV11-3 with TRBJ2-1; D is possibly TRBD1 (5 bases). CDR1 and CDR2 (germline): SGHNT, YENEEA. The CDR3 contains 13 residues. V lost 5 bases, J lost 7 bases, and 12 bases lay in between. The CDR3 nucleotides are TGTGCCAGCAGCGAAGGACCAGGGAATGAGCAGTTCTTC. This gives the protein CASSEGPGNEQFF.

V and J are TRBV24-1 and TRBJ2-7, with no clear D. CDR1 and CDR2 (germline): KGHDR, SFDVKD. This CDR3 spans 12 amino acids. Trimming cost V 5 bases and J 2 bases, with 6 bases left between them. The CDR3 DNA follows: TGTGCCACCAGTGGGGGTCCCTACGAGCAGTACTTC. Residues: CATSGGPYEQYF.

Ten or more counts support this clonotype. For the CDR3, the DNA is TGTGCCAGCAGAGGCTCCGGGACATTAGGTTCCCCCACAGATACGCAGTATTTT. Translated: CASRGSGTLGSPTDTQYF. V gene TRBV6-1 combines with J gene TRBJ2-3, with TRBD1 as a possible D gene (6 bases). The CDR3 totals 18 residues. Trimming took 6 bases from V and 2 from J, leaving 24 bases between them. The germline V gene has CDR1 MNHNS and CDR2 SASEGT.

This clonotype appeared many times. The chain couples TRBV28 to TRBJ2-5; D tentatively reads TRBD1 or TRBD2 (5 bases each). This CDR3 is 14 amino acids long. The germline V gene encodes CDR1 MDHEN and CDR2 SYDVKM. Trimming took 5 bases from V and 1 from J, leaving 11 bases between them. The CDR3 sequence is CASSASGTQETQYF. CDR3 bases: TGTGCCAGCAGTGCATCCGGGACCCAAGAGACCCAGTACTTC.

Remarks on this clonotype: A single base separates this from a much larger clone, so it may be a read error. This chain links TRBV5-1 with TRBJ2-5, with 11 nucleotides matching TRBD2. The CDR3 runs 17 residues. Unmatched junction bases numbered 8, after V lost 0 bases and J lost 4 bases. The V gene's germline CDR1 is SGHRS and CDR2 YFSETQ. DNA of the CDR3: TGCGCCAGCAGCTTGGCCGTAACTAGCGGGAGACCAGAGACCCAGTACTTC. It specifies CASSLAVTSGRPETQYF.

This clonotype was counted once. The missing conserved phenylalanine or tryptophan at the end of this CDR3 makes a read error likely. The chain uses TRBV28 and TRBJ1-5, with 7 bases that match TRBD1. The CDR3 loop spans 13 amino acids. The V gene's germline CDR1 is MDHEN and CDR2 SYDVKM. The CDR3, as DNA: TGTACCAGCTGTCGGGACAGAAATCAGCCCCAGCATATT. Translated: CTSCRDRNQPQHI.

Notes on this clonotype: A much larger clone differs from this one at a single base, so this may be a read error. This chain joins TRBV19 and TRBJ1-2, with D perhaps matching TRBD1 (6 bases). Trimming removed 6 bases from V and 9 bases from J, with 17 bases in between. The CDR3 runs to 13 residues. Germline V gene data show CDR1 as LNHDA and CDR2 as SQIVND (reference sequence). The CDR3 sequence: CASSKGVPYSYTF. The CDR3 region has the DNA TGTGCCAGTAGCAAGGGGGTCCCTTATAGCTACACCTTC.